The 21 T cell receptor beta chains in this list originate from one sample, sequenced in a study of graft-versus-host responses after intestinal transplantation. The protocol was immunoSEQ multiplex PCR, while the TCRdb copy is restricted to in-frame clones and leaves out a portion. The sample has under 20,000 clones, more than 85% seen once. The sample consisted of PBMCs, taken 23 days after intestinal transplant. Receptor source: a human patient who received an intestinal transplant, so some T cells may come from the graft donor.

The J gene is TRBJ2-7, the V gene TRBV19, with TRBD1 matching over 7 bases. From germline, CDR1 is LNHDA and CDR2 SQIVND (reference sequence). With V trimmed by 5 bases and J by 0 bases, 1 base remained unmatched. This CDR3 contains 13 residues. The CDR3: CASSWDSSYEQYF. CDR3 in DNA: TGTGCCAGTAGTTGGGACAGCTCCTACGAGCAGTACTTC.

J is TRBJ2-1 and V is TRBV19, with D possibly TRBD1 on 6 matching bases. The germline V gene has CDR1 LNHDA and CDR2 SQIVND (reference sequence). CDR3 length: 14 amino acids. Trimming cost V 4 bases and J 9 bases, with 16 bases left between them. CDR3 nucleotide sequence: TGTGCCAGTAGTAGTACAGGGATGCTGGGTGAGCAGTTCTTC. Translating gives CASSSTGMLGEQFF.

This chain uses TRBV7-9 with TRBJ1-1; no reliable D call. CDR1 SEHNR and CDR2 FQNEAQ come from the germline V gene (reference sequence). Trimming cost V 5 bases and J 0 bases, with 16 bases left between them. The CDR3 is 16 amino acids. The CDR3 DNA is TGTGCCAGCAGCCACAACCTGGTGAGGGTGAACACTGAAGCTTTCTTT. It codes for CASSHNLVRVNTEAFF.

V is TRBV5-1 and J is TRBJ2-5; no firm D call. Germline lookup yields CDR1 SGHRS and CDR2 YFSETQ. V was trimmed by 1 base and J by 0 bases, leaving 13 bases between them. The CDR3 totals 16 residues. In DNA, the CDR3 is TGCGCCAGCAGCTTGTCTGGGTTTGGGTACCAAGAGACCCAGTACTTC. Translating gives CASSLSGFGYQETQYF.

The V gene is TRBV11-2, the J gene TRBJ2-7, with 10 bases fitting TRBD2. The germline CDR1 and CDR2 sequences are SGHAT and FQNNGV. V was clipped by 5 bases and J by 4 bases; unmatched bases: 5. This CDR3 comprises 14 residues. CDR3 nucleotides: TGTGCCAGCAGCCCGACTAGCGGGTCATACGAGCAGTACTTC. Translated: CASSPTSGSYEQYF.

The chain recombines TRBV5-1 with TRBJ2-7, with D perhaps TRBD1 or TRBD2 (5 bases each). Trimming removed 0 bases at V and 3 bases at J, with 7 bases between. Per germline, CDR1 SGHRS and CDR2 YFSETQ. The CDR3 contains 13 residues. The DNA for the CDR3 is TGCGCCAGCAGCTTGGGTGGGGGCTACGAGCAGTACTTC. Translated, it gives CASSLGGGYEQYF.

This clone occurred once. CDR3 sequence reads: CASSLTGLAKNIQYF. The CDR3, as DNA: TGTGCCAGCAGCCTGACAGGGCTAGCCAAAAACATTCAGTACTTC. The chain is built from TRBV6-5 and TRBJ2-4; 7 bases fit TRBD1. With 6 bases clipped from V and 0 bases from J, the junction kept 5 bases outside the gene matches. Germline V gives CDR1 MNHEY, CDR2 SVGAGI. This CDR3 is 15 amino acids long.

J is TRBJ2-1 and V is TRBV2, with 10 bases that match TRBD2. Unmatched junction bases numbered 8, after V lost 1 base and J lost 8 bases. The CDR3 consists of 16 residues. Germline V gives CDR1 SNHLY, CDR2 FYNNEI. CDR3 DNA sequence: TGTGCCAGCAGTGAAGATCCTAGCGGGAGATCCGATGAGCAGTTCTTC. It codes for CASSEDPSGRSDEQFF. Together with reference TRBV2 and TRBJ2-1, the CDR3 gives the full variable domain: EPEVTQTPSHQVTQMGQEVILRCVPISNHLYFYWYRQILGQKVEFLVSFYNNEISEKSEIFDDQFSVERPDGSNFTLKIRSTKLEDSAMYFCASSEDPSGRSDEQFFGPGTRLTVL.

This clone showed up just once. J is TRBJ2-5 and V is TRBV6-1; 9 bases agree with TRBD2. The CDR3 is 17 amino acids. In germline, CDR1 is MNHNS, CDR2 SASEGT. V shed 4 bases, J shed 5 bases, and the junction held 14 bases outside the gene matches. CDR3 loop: CASSGPMGLAVSETQYF. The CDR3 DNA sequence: TGTGCCAGCAGTGGGCCCATGGGACTAGCAGTCTCGGAGACCCAGTACTTC.

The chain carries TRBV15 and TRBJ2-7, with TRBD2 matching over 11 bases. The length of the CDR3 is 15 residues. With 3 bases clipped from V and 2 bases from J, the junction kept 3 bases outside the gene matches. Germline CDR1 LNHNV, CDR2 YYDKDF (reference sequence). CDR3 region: CATSSELAGAYEQYF. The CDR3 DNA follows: TGTGCCACCAGCAGCGAACTAGCGGGAGCCTACGAGCAGTACTTC.

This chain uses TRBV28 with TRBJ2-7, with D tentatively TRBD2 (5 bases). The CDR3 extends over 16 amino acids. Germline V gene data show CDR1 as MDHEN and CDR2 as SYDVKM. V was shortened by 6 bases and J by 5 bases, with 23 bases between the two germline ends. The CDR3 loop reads CASSAYFGGSVNEQYF. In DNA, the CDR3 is TGTGCCAGCAGCGCGTATTTTGGTGGGAGTGTCAACGAGCAGTACTTC.

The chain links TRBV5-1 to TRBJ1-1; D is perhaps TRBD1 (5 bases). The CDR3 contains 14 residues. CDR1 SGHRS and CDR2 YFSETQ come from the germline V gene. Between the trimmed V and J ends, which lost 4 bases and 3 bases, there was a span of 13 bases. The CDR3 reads CASSPFGADTEAFF. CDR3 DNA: TGCGCCAGCAGCCCGTTTGGGGCGGACACTGAAGCTTTCTTT.

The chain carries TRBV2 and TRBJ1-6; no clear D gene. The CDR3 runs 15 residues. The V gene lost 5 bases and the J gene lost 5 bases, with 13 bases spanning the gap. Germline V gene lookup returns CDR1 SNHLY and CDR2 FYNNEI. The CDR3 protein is CASSFRTEDNSPLHF. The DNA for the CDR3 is TGTGCCAGCAGTTTTCGGACGGAAGATAATTCACCCCTCCACTTT.

DNA of the CDR3: TGTGCCATCAGTCCGGGACTGATGGGAGTCACCTACGAAAAGCAGTACTTC. This sequence encodes CAISPGLMGVTYEKQYF. The rearrangement links TRBV10-3 to TRBJ2-7; the D gene is possibly TRBD2 (6 bases). The CDR3 consists of 17 residues. Germline V gene data show CDR1 as ENHRY and CDR2 as SYGVKD. V gave up 5 bases and J gave up 8 bases, with 28 bases separating them.

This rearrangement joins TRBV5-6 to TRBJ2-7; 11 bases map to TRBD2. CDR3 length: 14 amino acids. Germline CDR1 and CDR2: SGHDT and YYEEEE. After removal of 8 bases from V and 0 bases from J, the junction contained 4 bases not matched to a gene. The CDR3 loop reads CASNLAGGSYEQYF. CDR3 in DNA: TGTGCCAGTAATCTAGCGGGAGGCTCCTACGAGCAGTACTTC.

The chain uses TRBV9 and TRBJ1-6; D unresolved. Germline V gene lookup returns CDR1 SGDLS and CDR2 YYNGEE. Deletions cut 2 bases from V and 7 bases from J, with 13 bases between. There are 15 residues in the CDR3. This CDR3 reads CASSVREVPNSPLHF. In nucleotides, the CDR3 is TGTGCCAGCAGCGTTCGGGAGGTGCCGAATTCACCCCTCCACTTT.

The CDR3 DNA reads TGCGCCAGCAGCTTCGTTAGCGGGGGAGCCAAAAACATTCAGTACTTC. This translates into CASSFVSGGAKNIQYF. This chain links TRBV5-1 with TRBJ2-4; 9 nucleotides agree with TRBD2. V trimming: 2 bases; J trimming: 0 bases; junction bases outside the gene matches: 3. Germline assignment: CDR1 SGHRS and CDR2 YFSETQ. This CDR3 region has 16 residues. Full variable domain (rest looked up from reference TRBV5-1 and TRBJ2-4): KAGVTQTPRYLIKTRGQQVTLSCSPISGHRSVSWYQQTPGQGLQFLFEYFSETQRNKGNFPGRFSGRQFSNSRSEMNVSTLELGDSALYLCASSFVSGGAKNIQYFGAGTRLSVL.

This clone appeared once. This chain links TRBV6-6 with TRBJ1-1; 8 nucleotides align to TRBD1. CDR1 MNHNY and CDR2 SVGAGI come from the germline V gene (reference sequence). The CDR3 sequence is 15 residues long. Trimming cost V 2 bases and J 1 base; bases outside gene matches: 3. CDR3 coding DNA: TGTGCCAGCAGTTACCCGACAGGGGAGAACACTGAAGCTTTCTTT. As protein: CASSYPTGENTEAFF.

CDR3 DNA sequence: TGTGCCAGCAGCGCCCGCCCCCCCGGGACAGGGGACGATGAGCAGTTCTTC. This encodes CASSARPPGTGDDEQFF. V is TRBV7-6 and J is TRBJ2-1; 10 positions agree with TRBD1. The length of the CDR3 is 17 residues. Germline loops: CDR1 SGHVS, CDR2 FNYEAQ. J gave up 8 bases and V 5 bases, and 15 bases lay outside the gene matches.

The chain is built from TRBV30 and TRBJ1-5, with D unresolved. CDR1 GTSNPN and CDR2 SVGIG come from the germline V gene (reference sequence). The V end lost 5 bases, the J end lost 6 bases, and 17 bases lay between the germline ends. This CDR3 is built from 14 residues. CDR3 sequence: CAWEKGRMGQPQHF. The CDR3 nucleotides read TGTGCCTGGGAGAAAGGACGTATGGGTCAGCCCCAGCATTTT.

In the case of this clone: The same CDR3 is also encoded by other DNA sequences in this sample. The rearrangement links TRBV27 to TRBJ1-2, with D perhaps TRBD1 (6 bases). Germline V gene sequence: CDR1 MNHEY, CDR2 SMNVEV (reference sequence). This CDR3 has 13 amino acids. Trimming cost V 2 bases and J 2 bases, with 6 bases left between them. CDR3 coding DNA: TGTGCCAGCAGTTTAAGGGGGAACTATGGCTACACCTTC. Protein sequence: CASSLRGNYGYTF.